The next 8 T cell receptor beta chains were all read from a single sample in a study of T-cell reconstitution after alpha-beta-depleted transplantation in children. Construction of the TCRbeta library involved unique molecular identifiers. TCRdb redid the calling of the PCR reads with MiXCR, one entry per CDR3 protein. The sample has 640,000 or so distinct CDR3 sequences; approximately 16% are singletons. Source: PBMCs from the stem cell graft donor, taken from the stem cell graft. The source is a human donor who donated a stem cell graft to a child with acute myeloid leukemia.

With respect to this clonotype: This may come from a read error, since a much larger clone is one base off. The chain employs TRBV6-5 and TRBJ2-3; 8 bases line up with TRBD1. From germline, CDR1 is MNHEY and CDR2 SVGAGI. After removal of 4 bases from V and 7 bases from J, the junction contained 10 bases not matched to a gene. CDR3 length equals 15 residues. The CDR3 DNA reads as TGTGCCAGCAGTTCGACAGGGGCCCTCGGCAATACGCAGTATTTT. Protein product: CASSSTGALGNTQYF.

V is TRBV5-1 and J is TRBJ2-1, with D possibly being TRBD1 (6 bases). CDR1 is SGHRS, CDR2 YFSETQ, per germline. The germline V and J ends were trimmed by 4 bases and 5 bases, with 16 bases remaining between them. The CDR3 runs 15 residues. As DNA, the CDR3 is TGCGCCAGCAGCAAGGGGTCAGGGGTTAACAATGAGCAGTTCTTC. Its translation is CASSKGSGVNNEQFF.

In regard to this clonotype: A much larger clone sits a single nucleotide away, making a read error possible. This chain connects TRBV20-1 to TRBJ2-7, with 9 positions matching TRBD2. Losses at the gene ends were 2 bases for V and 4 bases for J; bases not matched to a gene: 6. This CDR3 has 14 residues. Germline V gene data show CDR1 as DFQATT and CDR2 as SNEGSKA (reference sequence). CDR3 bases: TGCAGTGCTAGACGGTGCGGGGGGGCTTACGAGCAGTACGTC. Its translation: CSARRCGGAYEQYV.

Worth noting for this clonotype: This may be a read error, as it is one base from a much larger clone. In nucleotides, the CDR3 is TGTGCCAGCAGCTGGACAGGAAACTATGGCTACACCTTC. Translated, it gives CASSWTGNYGYTF. J is TRBJ1-2 and V is TRBV7-2; 7 nucleotides match TRBD1. V lost 4 bases and J lost 2; bases outside the gene matches: 1. The CDR3 is 13 residues long. Germline values: CDR1 SGHTA, CDR2 FQGNSA.

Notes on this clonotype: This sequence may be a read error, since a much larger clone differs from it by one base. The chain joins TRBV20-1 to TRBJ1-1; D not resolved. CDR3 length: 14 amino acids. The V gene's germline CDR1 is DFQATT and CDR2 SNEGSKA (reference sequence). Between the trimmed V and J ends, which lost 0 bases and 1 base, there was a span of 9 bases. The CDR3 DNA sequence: TGCAGTGCTAGAGAGAGACGGCGGAACACTGAAGCTTTCTTT. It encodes CSARERRRNTEAFF.

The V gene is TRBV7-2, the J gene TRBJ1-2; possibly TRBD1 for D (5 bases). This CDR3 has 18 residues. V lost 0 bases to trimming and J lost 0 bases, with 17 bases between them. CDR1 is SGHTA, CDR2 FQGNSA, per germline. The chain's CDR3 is CASSLALSRRAPNYGYTF. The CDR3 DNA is TGTGCCAGCAGCTTAGCGCTATCTCGCAGGGCACCTAACTATGGCTACACCTTC.

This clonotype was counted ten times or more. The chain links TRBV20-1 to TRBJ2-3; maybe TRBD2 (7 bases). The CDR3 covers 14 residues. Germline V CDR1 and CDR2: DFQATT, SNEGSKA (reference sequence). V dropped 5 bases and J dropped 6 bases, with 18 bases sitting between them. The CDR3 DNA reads TGCAGTGCTCCGGTCGGGGCGGGGGCGGATACGCAGTATTTT. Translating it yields CSAPVGAGADTQYF.

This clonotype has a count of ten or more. The CDR3 protein is CASTPGFEETQYF. The CDR3 nucleotides read TGTGCCAGCACCCCGGGATTCGAAGAGACCCAGTACTTC. The chain carries TRBV5-4 and TRBJ2-5; tentative D call: TRBD2 (5 bases). Trimming took 6 bases from V and 3 from J, leaving 12 bases between them. The germline CDR1 and CDR2 sequences are SGHNT and YYREEE (reference sequence). The CDR3 loop spans 13 amino acids.